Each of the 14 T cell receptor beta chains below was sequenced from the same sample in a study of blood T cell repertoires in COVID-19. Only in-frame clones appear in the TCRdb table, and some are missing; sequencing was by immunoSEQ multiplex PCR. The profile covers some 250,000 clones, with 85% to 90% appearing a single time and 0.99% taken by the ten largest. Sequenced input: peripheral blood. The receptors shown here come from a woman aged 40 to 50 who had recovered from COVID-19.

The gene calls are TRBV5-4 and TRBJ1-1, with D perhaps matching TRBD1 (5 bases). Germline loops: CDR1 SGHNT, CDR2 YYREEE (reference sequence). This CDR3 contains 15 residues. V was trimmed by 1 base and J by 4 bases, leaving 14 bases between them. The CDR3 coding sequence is TGTGCCAGCAGCTTGATGGAGGGGCCGGGCACTGAAGCTTTCTTT. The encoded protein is CASSLMEGPGTEAFF. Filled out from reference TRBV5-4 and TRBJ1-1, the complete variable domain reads ETGVTQSPTHLIKTRGQQVTLRCSSQSGHNTVSWYQQALGQGPQFIFQYYREEENGRGNFPPRFSGLQFPNYSSELNVNALELDDSALYLCASSLMEGPGTEAFFGQGTRLTVV.

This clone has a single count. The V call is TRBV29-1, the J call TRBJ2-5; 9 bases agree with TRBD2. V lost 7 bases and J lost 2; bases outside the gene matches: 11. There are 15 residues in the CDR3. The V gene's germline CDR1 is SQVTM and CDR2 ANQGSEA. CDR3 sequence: CSAHGGGEGQETQYF. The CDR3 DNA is TGCAGCGCCCACGGCGGGGGGGAGGGGCAAGAGACCCAGTACTTC. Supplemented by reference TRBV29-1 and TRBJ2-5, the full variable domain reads SAVISQKPSRDICQRGTSLTIQCQVDSQVTMMFWYRQQPGQSLTLIATANQGSEATYESGFVIDKFPISRPNLTFSTLTVSNMSPEDSSIYLCSAHGGGEGQETQYFGPGTRLLVL.

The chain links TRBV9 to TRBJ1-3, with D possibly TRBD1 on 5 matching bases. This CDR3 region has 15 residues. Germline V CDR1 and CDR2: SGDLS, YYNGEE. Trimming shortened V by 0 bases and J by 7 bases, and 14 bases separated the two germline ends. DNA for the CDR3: TGTGCCAGCAGCGTAGCGGACACTGGGGGGAACACCATATATTTT. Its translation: CASSVADTGGNTIYF.

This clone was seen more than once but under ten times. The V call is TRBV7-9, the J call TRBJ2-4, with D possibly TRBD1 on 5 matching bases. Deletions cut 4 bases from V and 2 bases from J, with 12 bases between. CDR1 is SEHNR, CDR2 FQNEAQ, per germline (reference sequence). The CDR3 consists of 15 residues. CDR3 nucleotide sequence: TGTGCCAGCAGCTCCCACAGGCCCCCCAAAAACATTCAGTACTTC. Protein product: CASSSHRPPKNIQYF.

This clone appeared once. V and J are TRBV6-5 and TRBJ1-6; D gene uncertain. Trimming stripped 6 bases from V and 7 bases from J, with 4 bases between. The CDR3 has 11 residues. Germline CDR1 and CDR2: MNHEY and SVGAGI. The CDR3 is CASRQNSPLHF. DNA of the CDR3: TGTGCCAGCAGGCAGAATTCACCCCTCCACTTT.

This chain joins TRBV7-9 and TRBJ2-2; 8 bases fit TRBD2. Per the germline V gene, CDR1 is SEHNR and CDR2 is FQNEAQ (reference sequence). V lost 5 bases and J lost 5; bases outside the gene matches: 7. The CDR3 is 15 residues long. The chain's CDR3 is CASSPRGGRTGELFF. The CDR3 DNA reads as TGTGCCAGCAGCCCCCGGGGCGGGAGGACCGGGGAGCTGTTTTTT. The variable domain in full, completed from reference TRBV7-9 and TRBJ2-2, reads DTGVSQNPRHKITKRGQNVTFRCDPISEHNRLYWYRQTLGQGPEFLTYFQNEAQLEKSRLLSDRFSAERPKGSFSTLEIQRTEQGDSAMYLCASSPRGGRTGELFFGEGSRLTVL.

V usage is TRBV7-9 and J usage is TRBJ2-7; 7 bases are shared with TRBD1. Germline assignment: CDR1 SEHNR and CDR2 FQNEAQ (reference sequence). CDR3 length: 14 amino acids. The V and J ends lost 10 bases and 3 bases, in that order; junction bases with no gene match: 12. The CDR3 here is CATQGRQGFYEQYF. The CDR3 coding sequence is TGTGCCACCCAGGGGAGACAGGGTTTCTACGAGCAGTACTTC.

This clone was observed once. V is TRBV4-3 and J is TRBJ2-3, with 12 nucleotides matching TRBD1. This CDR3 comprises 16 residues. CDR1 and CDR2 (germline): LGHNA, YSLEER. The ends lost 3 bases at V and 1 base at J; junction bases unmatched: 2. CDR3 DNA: TGCGCCAGCAGCCAGGGACAGGGGGCGCGCACAGATACGCAGTATTTT. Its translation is CASSQGQGARTDTQYF.

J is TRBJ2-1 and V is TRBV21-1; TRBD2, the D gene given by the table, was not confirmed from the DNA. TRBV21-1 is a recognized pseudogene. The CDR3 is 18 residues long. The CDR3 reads CASSRPDPTSGRCNEQFF. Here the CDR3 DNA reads TGTGCCAGCAGCCGACCAGACCCTACTAGCGGGAGGTGTAATGAGCAGTTCTTC.

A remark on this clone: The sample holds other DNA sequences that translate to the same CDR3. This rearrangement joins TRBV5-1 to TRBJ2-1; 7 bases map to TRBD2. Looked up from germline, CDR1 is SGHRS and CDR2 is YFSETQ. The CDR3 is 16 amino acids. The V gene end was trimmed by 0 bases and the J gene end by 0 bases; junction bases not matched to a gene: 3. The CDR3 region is CASSLVAGASYNEQFF. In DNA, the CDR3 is TGCGCCAGCAGCTTGGTGGCGGGAGCCTCCTACAATGAGCAGTTCTTC.

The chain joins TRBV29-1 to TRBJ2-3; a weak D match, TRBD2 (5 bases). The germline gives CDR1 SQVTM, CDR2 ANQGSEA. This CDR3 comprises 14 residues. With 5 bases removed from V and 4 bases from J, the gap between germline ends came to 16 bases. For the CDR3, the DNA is TGCAGCGTTCTCCGTCGGGATGGGGCAGATACGCAGTATTTT. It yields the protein CSVLRRDGADTQYF.

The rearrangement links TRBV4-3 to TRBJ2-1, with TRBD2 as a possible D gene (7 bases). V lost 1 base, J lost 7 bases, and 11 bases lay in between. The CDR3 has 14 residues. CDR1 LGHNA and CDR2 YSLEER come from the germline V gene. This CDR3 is CASSQGRGLNEQFF. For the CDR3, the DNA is TGCGCCAGCAGCCAAGGGCGGGGGCTGAATGAGCAGTTCTTC.

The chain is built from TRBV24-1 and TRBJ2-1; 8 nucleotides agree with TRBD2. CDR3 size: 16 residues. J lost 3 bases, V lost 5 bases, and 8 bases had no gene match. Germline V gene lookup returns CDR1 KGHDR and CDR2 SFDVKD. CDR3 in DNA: TGTGCCACCAGTGGCCCCGGGGGGGATAGCTACAATGAGCAGTTCTTC. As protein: CATSGPGGDSYNEQFF.

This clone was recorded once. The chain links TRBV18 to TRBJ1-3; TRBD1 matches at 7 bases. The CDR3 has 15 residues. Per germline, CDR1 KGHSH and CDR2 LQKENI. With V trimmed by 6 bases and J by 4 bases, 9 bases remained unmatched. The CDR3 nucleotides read TGTGCCAGCTCCCCCGTGACAGGGAGCGGAAACACCATATATTTT. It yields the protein CASSPVTGSGNTIYF.